The 26 T cell receptor beta chains below were found in one sample sequenced in a study of shared clonotypes between healthy human individuals. Sequencing used immunoSEQ multiplex PCR; TCRdb keeps in-frame clones, though not all of them. This sample has 600,000 or so clones; about 98% occur once, and the top ten carry 0.3%. As defined, naive CD8 cells were CD45RO-negative and positively selected for CCR7, with terminally differentiated effector memory CD45RA+ cells excluded. The sequenced material came from naive CD8+ T cells sorted from blood. These receptor sequences come from a man aged 25 to 40 in good health.

The J gene is TRBJ2-1, the V gene TRBV27; 9 bases line up with TRBD1. The CDR3 loop spans 17 amino acids. The germline gives CDR1 MNHEY, CDR2 SMNVEV (reference sequence). Losses at the gene ends were 4 bases for V and 4 bases for J; bases not matched to a gene: 11. For the CDR3, the DNA is TGTGCCAGCAGTTCGCTCATCACAGGGGGCGGATACAATGAGCAGTTCTTC. Protein: CASSSLITGGGYNEQFF.

J is TRBJ2-1 and V is TRBV27; D perhaps matches TRBD2 (5 bases). Between the trimmed V and J ends, which lost 2 bases and 2 bases, there was a span of 19 bases. Germline CDR1 and CDR2: MNHEY and SMNVEV (reference sequence). This CDR3 is built from 18 residues. The CDR3 coding sequence is TGTGCCAGCAGTTTAAAGGGTTCTGAGCGGATACCCTACAATGAGCAGTTCTTC. As protein: CASSLKGSERIPYNEQFF.

The chain couples TRBV4-3 to TRBJ2-3, with D perhaps matching TRBD1 (5 bases). The germline V gene has CDR1 LGHNA and CDR2 YSLEER. This CDR3 is 15 amino acids long. V lost 2 bases and J 2 bases, leaving 11 bases between the germline ends. CDR3 DNA sequence: TGCGCCAGCAGCCAAAGGGGCGGCAACACAGATACGCAGTATTTT. It translates to CASSQRGGNTDTQYF.

The rearrangement uses TRBV29-1 and TRBJ1-1, with 7 bases identical to TRBD1. The CDR3 is made up of 13 amino acids. Looked up from germline, CDR1 is SQVTM and CDR2 is ANQGSEA. J gave up 4 bases and V 6 bases, and 8 bases lay outside the gene matches. The DNA for the CDR3 is TGCAGCGTCAGACAGGGTGTAGGCACTGAAGCTTTCTTT. Its translation: CSVRQGVGTEAFF.

The rearrangement joins TRBV4-1 to TRBJ2-7; D not resolved. Per the germline V gene, CDR1 is MGHRA and CDR2 is YSYEKL. Trimming removed 2 bases from V and 7 bases from J, with 12 bases in between. The CDR3 is made up of 13 amino acids. In DNA form, the CDR3 reads TGCGCCAGCAGCCAAAAGACCGCAAGAGAGCAGTACTTC. Its protein is CASSQKTAREQYF.

V gene TRBV14 combines with J gene TRBJ2-7, with D hard to call. This CDR3 region has 13 residues. The ends were cut back, 7 bases at V and 2 bases at J, with 12 bases in the middle. Germline V gives CDR1 SGHDN, CDR2 FVKESK. For the CDR3, the DNA is TGTGCCAGCACCCCAGGAGCCCCCTACGAGCAGTACTTC. Translated, it gives CASTPGAPYEQYF.

The J gene is TRBJ2-7, the V gene TRBV4-3; D uncertain. This CDR3 comprises 14 residues. Germline loops: CDR1 LGHNA, CDR2 YSLEER. V lost 0 bases and J lost 3, with 9 bases in between. CDR3 bases: TGCGCCAGCAGCCAAGAGGTTTCTAGCTACGAGCAGTACTTC. This gives the protein CASSQEVSSYEQYF.

This chain joins TRBV6-6 and TRBJ1-5; D is perhaps TRBD1 (5 bases). The CDR3 is 16 amino acids. With 2 bases removed from V and 5 bases from J, the gap between germline ends came to 16 bases. The germline V gene encodes CDR1 MNHNY and CDR2 SVGAGI (reference sequence). In DNA form, the CDR3 reads TGTGCCAGCAGTTACCCCGGAGGGGAACGATATCAGCCCCAGCATTTT. It codes for CASSYPGGERYQPQHF.

The chain joins TRBV9 to TRBJ2-3; 8 nucleotides match TRBD2. V gave up 7 bases and J gave up 2 bases; unmatched junction bases: 6. In germline, CDR1 is SGDLS, CDR2 YYNGEE. The CDR3 extends over 14 amino acids. CDR3 residues: CASASGSTTDTQYF. CDR3 in DNA: TGTGCCAGCGCTAGCGGGTCAACCACAGATACGCAGTATTTT. Filled out from reference TRBV9 and TRBJ2-3, the complete variable domain reads DSGVTQTPKHLITATGQRVTLRCSPRSGDLSVYWYQQSLDQGLQFLIQYYNGEERAKGNILERFSAQQFPDLHSELNLSSLELGDSALYFCASASGSTTDTQYFGPGTRLTVL.

The rearrangement joins TRBV5-4 to TRBJ2-2, with 7 bases matching TRBD2. The CDR3 has 15 residues. From germline, CDR1 is SGHNT and CDR2 YYREEE (reference sequence). Trimming removed 4 bases from V and 1 base from J; junction bases left unmatched: 4. As DNA, the CDR3 is TGTGCCAGCAGCCCAGTAGCGGGGAACACCGGGGAGCTGTTTTTT. It translates to CASSPVAGNTGELFF.

The rearrangement joins TRBV11-2 to TRBJ2-5; TRBD2 aligns across 10 bases. Germline loops: CDR1 SGHAT, CDR2 FQNNGV. V dropped 5 bases and J dropped 1; count of bases not matched to a gene: 7. The CDR3 spans 16 residues. The CDR3 is CASSPPGLASQETQYF. CDR3 bases: TGTGCCAGCAGCCCTCCGGGACTAGCGAGCCAAGAGACCCAGTACTTC.

The gene calls are TRBV27 and TRBJ2-7, with 8 positions matching TRBD1. Germline loops: CDR1 MNHEY, CDR2 SMNVEV (reference sequence). The V and J ends lost 3 bases and 2 bases, in that order; junction bases with no gene match: 6. There are 15 residues in the CDR3. Written as DNA, the CDR3 is TGTGCCAGCAGTTTTTCTCGACAGGGGCCCTACGAGCAGTACTTC. This sequence encodes CASSFSRQGPYEQYF.

This rearrangement joins TRBV9 to TRBJ2-3; D might be TRBD1 or TRBD2, each matching 5 bases. V was clipped by 2 bases and J by 0 bases, with 13 bases between them. The CDR3 sequence is 16 residues long. CDR1 and CDR2 from the germline V gene are SGDLS and YYNGEE. The CDR3: CASSVQSGGSTDTQYF. CDR3 DNA sequence: TGTGCCAGCAGCGTGCAATCTGGGGGAAGCACAGATACGCAGTATTTT.

The CDR3 loop reads CASSELFVRDEQFF. The CDR3 DNA is TGCGCCAGCAGTGAGCTCTTCGTGAGGGATGAGCAGTTCTTC. V and J are TRBV10-1 and TRBJ2-1; possibly TRBD2 for D (5 bases). V lost 2 bases and J lost 8, with 13 bases in between. Germline V gene sequence: CDR1 WNHNN, CDR2 SYGVQD (reference sequence). The length of the CDR3 is 14 residues.

The gene calls are TRBV6-5 and TRBJ2-2; tentatively, D is TRBD2 (6 bases). The CDR3 contains 14 residues. Deletions cut 5 bases from V and 5 bases from J, with 12 bases between. Looked up from germline, CDR1 is MNHEY and CDR2 is SVGAGI. CDR3 sequence: CASSPYAGTGELFF. Here the CDR3 DNA reads TGTGCCAGCAGTCCCTACGCGGGGACCGGGGAGCTGTTTTTT.

The V and J genes are TRBV7-9 and TRBJ2-3, with 7 bases that match TRBD2. The CDR3 extends over 16 amino acids. V shed 1 base, J shed 2 bases, and the junction held 6 bases outside the gene matches. The germline CDR1 and CDR2 sequences are SEHNR and FQNEAQ (reference sequence). CDR3 sequence: CASSLVGLADTDTQYF. Written as DNA, the CDR3 is TGTGCCAGCAGCTTAGTGGGGCTAGCGGACACAGATACGCAGTATTTT.

This chain joins TRBV27 and TRBJ2-1; 7 bases fit TRBD1. V dropped 5 bases and J dropped 2; count of bases not matched to a gene: 9. Germline CDR1 MNHEY, CDR2 SMNVEV (reference sequence). This CDR3 has 16 amino acids. The CDR3 sequence: CASSPNGQATYNEQFF. CDR3 DNA sequence: TGTGCCAGCAGTCCCAACGGACAGGCAACCTACAATGAGCAGTTCTTC.

The V and J genes are TRBV6-4 and TRBJ2-1; either TRBD1 or TRBD2 may fit D (6 bases each). Trimming removed 4 bases from V and 8 bases from J, with 15 bases in between. Germline CDR1 MRHNA, CDR2 SNTAGT. The CDR3 is 14 residues long. CDR3 DNA sequence: TGTGCCAGCAGTGGGGGGCTAGCGAGGGATGAGCAGTTCTTC. This encodes CASSGGLARDEQFF.

The chain has TRBV19 and TRBJ1-2, with 7 bases matching TRBD1. The CDR3 contains 14 residues. CDR1 is LNHDA, CDR2 SQIVND, per germline (reference sequence). J was trimmed by 2 bases and V by 5 bases; bases with no gene match: 5. CDR3 coding DNA: TGTGCCAGTAGTGCCGGGACAGCAAACTATGGCTACACCTTC. As protein: CASSAGTANYGYTF.

This sequence joins TRBV10-1 and TRBJ2-7, with 8 positions matching TRBD1. The germline CDR1 and CDR2 sequences are WNHNN and SYGVQD (reference sequence). V lost 6 bases, J lost 0 bases, and 1 base stayed unmatched. The CDR3 consists of 13 residues. The CDR3 is CASSTGGSYEQYF. The CDR3 region has the DNA TGCGCCAGCAGCACAGGGGGCTCCTACGAGCAGTACTTC.

The genes are TRBV28 and TRBJ2-3, with unresolved D. V lost 5 bases and J lost 0, with 12 bases in between. Germline V gene data show CDR1 as MDHEN and CDR2 as SYDVKM. This CDR3 has 15 amino acids. The CDR3 nucleotides read TGTGCCAGCAGTCCCAAAGCTCCTAGCACAGATACGCAGTATTTT. This gives the protein CASSPKAPSTDTQYF.

V usage is TRBV30 and J usage is TRBJ2-7; 9 nucleotides match TRBD1. CDR3 length equals 14 residues. CDR1 is GTSNPN and CDR2 is SVGIG in the germline V gene (reference sequence). The ends lost 0 bases at V and 3 bases at J; junction bases unmatched: 3. The CDR3 spells CAWSVWDRVYEQYF. CDR3 in DNA: TGTGCCTGGAGTGTATGGGACAGGGTCTACGAGCAGTACTTC.

The chain recombines TRBV6-5 with TRBJ2-7; D is ambiguous. Germline V lookup: CDR1 MNHEY, CDR2 SVGAGI. Trimming stripped 6 bases from V and 2 bases from J, with 17 bases between. The CDR3 covers 15 residues. CDR3 region: CASSPHVSSPYEQYF. The CDR3 DNA sequence: TGTGCCAGCAGCCCCCATGTCTCGTCCCCCTACGAGCAGTACTTC.

The rearrangement links TRBV5-1 to TRBJ2-3; 13 nucleotides align to TRBD2. V shed 3 bases, J shed 2 bases, and the junction held 3 bases outside the gene matches. Germline V gene lookup returns CDR1 SGHRS and CDR2 YFSETQ. The CDR3 is 16 residues long. The chain's CDR3 is CASSSGLAGYTDTQYF. CDR3 nucleotides: TGCGCCAGCAGCTCGGGACTAGCGGGGTACACAGATACGCAGTATTTT.

The V call is TRBV18, the J call TRBJ2-3; D remains unclear. Germline V gene sequence: CDR1 KGHSH, CDR2 LQKENI. The CDR3 runs to 16 residues. With 0 bases removed from V and 0 bases from J, the gap between germline ends came to 10 bases. CDR3 region: CASSPPYPLSTDTQYF. In nucleotides, the CDR3 is TGTGCCAGCTCACCACCGTATCCGCTTAGCACAGATACGCAGTATTTT.

The CDR3 DNA is TGTGCCGTACGGCGGGACAGGGGCGTAAACGAGCAGTACTTC. Protein: CAVRRDRGVNEQYF. The V and J genes are TRBV7-9 and TRBJ2-7; 10 bases align to TRBD1. There are 14 residues in the CDR3. CDR1 SEHNR and CDR2 FQNEAQ come from the germline V gene (reference sequence). The junction had 12 bases not matched to a gene; V was cut back by 11 bases and J by 5 bases.